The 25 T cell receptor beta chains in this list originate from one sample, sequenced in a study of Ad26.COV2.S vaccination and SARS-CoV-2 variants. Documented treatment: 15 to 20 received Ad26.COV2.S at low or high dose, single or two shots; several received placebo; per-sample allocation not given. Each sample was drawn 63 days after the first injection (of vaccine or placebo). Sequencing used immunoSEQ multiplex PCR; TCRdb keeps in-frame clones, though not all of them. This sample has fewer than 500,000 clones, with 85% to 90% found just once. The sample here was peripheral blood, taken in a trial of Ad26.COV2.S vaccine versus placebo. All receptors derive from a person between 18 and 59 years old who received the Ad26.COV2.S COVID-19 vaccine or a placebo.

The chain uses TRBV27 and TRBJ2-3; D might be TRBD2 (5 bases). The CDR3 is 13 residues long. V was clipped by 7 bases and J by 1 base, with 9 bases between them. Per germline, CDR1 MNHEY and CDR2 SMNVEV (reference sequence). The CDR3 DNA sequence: TGTGCCAGCACCCACGGGGGCACAGATACGCAGTATTTT. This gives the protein CASTHGGTDTQYF.

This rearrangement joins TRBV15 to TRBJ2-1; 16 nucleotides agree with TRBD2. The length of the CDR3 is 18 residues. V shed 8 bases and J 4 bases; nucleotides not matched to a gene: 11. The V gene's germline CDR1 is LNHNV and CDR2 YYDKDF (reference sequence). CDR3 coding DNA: TGTGCCACCGAAGGGGGACTAGCGGGAGGGAGGCTTTACAATGAGCAGTTCTTC. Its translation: CATEGGLAGGRLYNEQFF.

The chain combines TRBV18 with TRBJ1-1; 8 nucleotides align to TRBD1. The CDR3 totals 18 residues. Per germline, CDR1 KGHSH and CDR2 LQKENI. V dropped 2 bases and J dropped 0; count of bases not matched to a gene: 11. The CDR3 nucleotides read TGTGCCAGCTCACCAATTTACGGCAGGGGGCCCGTGAACACTGAAGCTTTCTTT. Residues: CASSPIYGRGPVNTEAFF.

CDR3 residues: CASSYRAPDTQYF. In DNA, the CDR3 is TGTGCCAGCAGTTACAGGGCCCCGGATACGCAGTATTTT. V usage is TRBV6-2 or TRBV6-3 and J usage is TRBJ2-3; D unclear. Per germline, CDR1 MNHEY and CDR2 SVGEGT. V dropped 2 bases and J dropped 6 bases, with 9 bases sitting between them. CDR3 size: 13 residues.

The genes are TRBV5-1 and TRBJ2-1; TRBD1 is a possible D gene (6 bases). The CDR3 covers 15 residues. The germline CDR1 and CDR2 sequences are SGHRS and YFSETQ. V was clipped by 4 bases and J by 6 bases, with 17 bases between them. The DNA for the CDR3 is TGCGCCAGCAGCCCCCAGGGGTCTCGTTTCAATGAGCAGTTCTTC. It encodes CASSPQGSRFNEQFF.

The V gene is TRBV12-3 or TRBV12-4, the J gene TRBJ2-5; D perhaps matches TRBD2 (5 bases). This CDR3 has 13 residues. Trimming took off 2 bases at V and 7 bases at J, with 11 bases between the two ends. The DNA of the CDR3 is TGTGCCAGCAGTTTAAGCGGCAAGGCGACCCAGTACTTC. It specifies CASSLSGKATQYF.

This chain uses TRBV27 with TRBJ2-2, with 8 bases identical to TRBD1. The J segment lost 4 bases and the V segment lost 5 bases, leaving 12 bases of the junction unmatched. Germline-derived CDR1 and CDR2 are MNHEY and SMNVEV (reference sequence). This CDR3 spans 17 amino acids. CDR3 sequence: CASSRLSGQGGTGELFF. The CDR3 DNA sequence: TGTGCCAGCAGTCGCTTATCCGGACAGGGTGGCACCGGGGAGCTGTTTTTT.

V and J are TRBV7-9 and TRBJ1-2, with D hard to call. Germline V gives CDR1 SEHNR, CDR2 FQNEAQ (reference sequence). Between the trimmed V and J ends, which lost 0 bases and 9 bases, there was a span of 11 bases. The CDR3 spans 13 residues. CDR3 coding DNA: TGTGCCAGCAGCTTAGCCTCCCTTATGAGCTACACCTTC. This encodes CASSLASLMSYTF.

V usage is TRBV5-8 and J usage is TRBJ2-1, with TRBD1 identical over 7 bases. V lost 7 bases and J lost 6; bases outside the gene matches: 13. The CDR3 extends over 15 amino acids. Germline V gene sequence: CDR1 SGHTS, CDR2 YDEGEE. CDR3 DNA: TGTGCCAGCCTAATTGGCAGGGGGAATGGCAATGAGCAGTTCTTC. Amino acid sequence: CASLIGRGNGNEQFF.

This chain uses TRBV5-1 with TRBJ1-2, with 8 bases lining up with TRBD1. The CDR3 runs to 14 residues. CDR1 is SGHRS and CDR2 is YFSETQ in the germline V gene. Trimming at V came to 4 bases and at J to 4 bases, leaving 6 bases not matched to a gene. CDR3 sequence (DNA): TGCGCCAGCAGCGCGGAAGGGACAGGCTATGGCTACACCTTC. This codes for CASSAEGTGYGYTF.

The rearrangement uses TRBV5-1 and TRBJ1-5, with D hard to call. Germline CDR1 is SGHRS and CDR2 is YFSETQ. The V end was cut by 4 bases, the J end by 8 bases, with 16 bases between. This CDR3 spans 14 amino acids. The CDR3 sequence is CASSPLGAGEPQHF. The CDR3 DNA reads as TGCGCCAGCAGCCCGCTGGGCGCCGGGGAGCCCCAGCATTTT.

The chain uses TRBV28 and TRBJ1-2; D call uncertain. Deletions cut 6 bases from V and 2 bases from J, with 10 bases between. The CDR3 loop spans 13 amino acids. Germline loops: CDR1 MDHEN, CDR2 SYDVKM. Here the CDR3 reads CASSPEFNYGYTF. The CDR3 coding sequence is TGTGCCAGCAGCCCAGAATTCAACTATGGCTACACCTTC.

The CDR3 region has the DNA TGCGCCAGCAGCCAACGTAACGGACAGTTGGGTGGCTACACCTTC. Its protein product is CASSQRNGQLGGYTF. The rearrangement uses TRBV4-3 and TRBJ1-2, with D tentatively TRBD1 (6 bases). The CDR3 consists of 15 residues. The germline V and J ends were trimmed by 2 bases and 7 bases, with 17 bases remaining between them. The germline V gene has CDR1 LGHNA and CDR2 YSLEER.

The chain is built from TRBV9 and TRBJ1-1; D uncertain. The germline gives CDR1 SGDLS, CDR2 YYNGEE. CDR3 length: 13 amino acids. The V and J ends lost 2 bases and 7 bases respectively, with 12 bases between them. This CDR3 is CASSVYMEGEAFF. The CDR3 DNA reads TGTGCCAGCAGCGTGTATATGGAGGGTGAAGCTTTCTTT.

CDR3 sequence (DNA): TGTGCCAGCAGTAGTACAGGGAACACTGAAGCTTTCTTT. Translation gives CASSSTGNTEAFF. V gene TRBV6-5 combines with J gene TRBJ1-1; tentatively, D is TRBD1 (5 bases). The germline gives CDR1 MNHEY, CDR2 SVGAGI. This CDR3 has 13 amino acids. Trimming stripped 5 bases from V and 1 base from J, with 8 bases between.

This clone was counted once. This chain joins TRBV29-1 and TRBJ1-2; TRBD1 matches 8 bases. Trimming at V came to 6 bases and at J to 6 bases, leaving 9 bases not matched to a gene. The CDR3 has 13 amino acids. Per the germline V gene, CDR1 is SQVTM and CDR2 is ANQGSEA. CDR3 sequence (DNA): TGCAGCGTGAGGGGACAGGCGGTGGATGGCTACACCTTC. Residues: CSVRGQAVDGYTF.

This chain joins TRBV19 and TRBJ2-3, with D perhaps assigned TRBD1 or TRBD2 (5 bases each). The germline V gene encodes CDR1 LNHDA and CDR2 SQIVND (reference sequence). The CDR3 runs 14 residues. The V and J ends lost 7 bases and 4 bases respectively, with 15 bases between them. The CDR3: CASMRDGWADTQYF. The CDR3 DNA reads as TGTGCCAGTATGAGGGACGGATGGGCAGATACGCAGTATTTT.

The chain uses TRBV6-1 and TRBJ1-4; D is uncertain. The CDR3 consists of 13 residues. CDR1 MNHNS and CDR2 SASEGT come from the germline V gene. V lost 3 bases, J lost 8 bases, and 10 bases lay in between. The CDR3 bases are TGTGCCAGCAGTGATTGGGGAGGAGAAAAACTGTTTTTT. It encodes CASSDWGGEKLFF.

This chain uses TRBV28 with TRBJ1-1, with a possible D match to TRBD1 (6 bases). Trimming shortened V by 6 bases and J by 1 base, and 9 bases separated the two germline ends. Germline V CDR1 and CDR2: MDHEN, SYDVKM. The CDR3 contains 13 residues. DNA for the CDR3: TGTGCCAGCAGCACACAGGGGAACACTGAAGCTTTCTTT. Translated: CASSTQGNTEAFF. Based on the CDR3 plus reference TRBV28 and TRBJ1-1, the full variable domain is DVKVTQSSRYLVKRTGEKVFLECVQDMDHENMFWYRQDPGLGLRLIYFSYDVKMKEKGDIPEGYSVSREKKERFSLILESASTNQTSMYLCASSTQGNTEAFFGQGTRLTVV.

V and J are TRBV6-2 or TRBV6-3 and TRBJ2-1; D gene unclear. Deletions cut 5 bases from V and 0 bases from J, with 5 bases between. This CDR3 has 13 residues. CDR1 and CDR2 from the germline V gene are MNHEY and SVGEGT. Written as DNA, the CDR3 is TGTGCCAGCAGTGCCCTCTCCTACAATGAGCAGTTCTTC. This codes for CASSALSYNEQFF.

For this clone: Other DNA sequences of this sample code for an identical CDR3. CDR3 DNA sequence: TGTGCCAGCAGTGCTGACAGGGTGGGAGCCTACGAGCAGTACTTC. Residues: CASSADRVGAYEQYF. The V gene is TRBV2, the J gene TRBJ2-7; 7 bases match TRBD1. In germline, CDR1 is SNHLY, CDR2 FYNNEI. The CDR3 length is 15 residues. V was pared by 4 bases and J by 2 bases, with 8 bases of the junction left unmatched.

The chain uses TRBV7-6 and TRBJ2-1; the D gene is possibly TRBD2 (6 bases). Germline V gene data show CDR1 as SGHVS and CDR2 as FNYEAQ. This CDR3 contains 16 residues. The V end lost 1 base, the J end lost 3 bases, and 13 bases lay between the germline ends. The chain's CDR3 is CASSLEDPGDYNEQFF. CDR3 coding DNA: TGTGCCAGCAGCTTAGAGGACCCGGGAGACTACAATGAGCAGTTCTTC.

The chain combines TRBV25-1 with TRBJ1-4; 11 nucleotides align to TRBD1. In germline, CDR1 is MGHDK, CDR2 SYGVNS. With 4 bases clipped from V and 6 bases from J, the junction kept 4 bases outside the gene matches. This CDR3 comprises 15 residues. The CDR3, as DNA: TGTGCCAGCAGTGCCTGGACAGGGGGCTATGAAAAACTGTTTTTT. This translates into CASSAWTGGYEKLFF.

CDR3 bases: TGTGCCAGCAGCCCTGGGACAGGCCAAGCTTTCTTT. It encodes CASSPGTGQAFF. The chain carries TRBV7-9 and TRBJ1-1, with TRBD1 matching over 8 bases. V trimming: 5 bases; J trimming: 9 bases; junction bases outside the gene matches: 5. Germline CDR1 SEHNR, CDR2 FQNEAQ (reference sequence). The length of the CDR3 is 12 residues.

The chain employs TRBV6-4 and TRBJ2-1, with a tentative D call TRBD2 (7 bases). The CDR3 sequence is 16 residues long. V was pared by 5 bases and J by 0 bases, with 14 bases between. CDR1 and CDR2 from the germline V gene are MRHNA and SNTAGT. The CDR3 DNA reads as TGTGCCAGCAGTTCCAGCGGGACAACCTCCTACAATGAGCAGTTCTTC. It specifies CASSSSGTTSYNEQFF.